This paragraph reports one T cell receptor beta chain. Its antigen is currently not known. No quality values exist for individual bases; no much larger clone is one base distant. The Qiagen DNeasy kit was used to extract genomic DNA from unsorted PBMCs and from the negatively selected CD4+ and CD8+ fractions. Amplification of TCR beta CDR3 regions was done by immunoSEQ multiplex PCR with primers that anneal to V and J segments. Amplification bias was minimized using a synthetic immune receptor repertoire, and residual bias was removed computationally after sequencing. As for the authors' bioinformatics: Custom Python scripts were used to quantify repertoire diversity as the Shannon entropy index. Unsorted, CD4+ and CD8+ repertoires were analyzed separately, except in combined analyses where CD4+ and CD8+ sequences were merged in silico. TCRdb obtained this table from immuneACCESS and retained in-frame rearrangements with V and J assigned. These tables miss some clones; where compared with another copy, unresolved V genes account for less than half of the shortfall, and the remainder is unexplained. V and J calls and clone size are given by that table; D and trimming were obtained from the DNA. In all, the sample holds tens of thousands of clones, and more than 75% of those were seen once. The ten largest account for roughly 5.3% of the sample.

The germline V gene sets CDR1 to SGHRS and CDR2 to YFSETQ. From the cysteine up to the phenylalanine, the CDR3 has a length of 17 residues. The retained sequence is limited to the CDR3, 51 bases, with the frame set at the first base. For this chain, trimming is 4 bases at the V end and 4 bases at the J end, and the number of junction bases without a gene match is 11. These data come from a study of PD-1 blockade in classical Hodgkin lymphoma (dated by TCRdb to about 2020). Background for the entire study: A peripheral blood immune signature of response to PD-1 blockade in classical Hodgkin lymphoma was defined using TCR beta sequencing and CyTOF.

In the paper's terms, the time point label means: newly diagnosed, previously untreated cHL patient sample. As a comparison group for the relapsed/refractory trial patients, PBMCs were sequenced from patients with newly diagnosed, previously untreated classical Hodgkin lymphoma. Peripheral blood was collected in 8 mL Vacutainer Cell Preparation Tubes, from which PBMCs were isolated by centrifugation and then cryopreserved. Results and caveats for the whole study, not just this receptor: The study was restricted to a single clinical trial cohort, and the causes of repertoire differences, possibly disease activity or prior therapy, were left undefined. Baseline TCR diversity was reported as lower in newly diagnosed patients than in healthy donors, and lower still in relapsed/refractory patients.

The sequence links TRBV5-1 to TRBJ1-4; TRBD1 agrees with 9 junctional bases. This clonotype was obtained from a human donor with classical Hodgkin lymphoma. The sample was peripheral blood mononuclear cells (PBMCs). The CDR3 reads as follows: CASSETLADRGNEKLFF. The sequenced DNA: TGCGCCAGCAGCGAGACTCTCGCGGACAGGGGTAATGAAAAACTGTTTTTT. With the portions outside the CDR3 filled from the reference TRBV5-1 and TRBJ1-4 genes, the complete variable region becomes KAGVTQTPRYLIKTRGQQVTLSCSPISGHRSVSWYQQTPGQGLQFLFEYFSETQRNKGNFPGRFSGRQFSNSRSEMNVSTLELGDSALYLCASSETLADRGNEKLFFGSGTQLSVL.